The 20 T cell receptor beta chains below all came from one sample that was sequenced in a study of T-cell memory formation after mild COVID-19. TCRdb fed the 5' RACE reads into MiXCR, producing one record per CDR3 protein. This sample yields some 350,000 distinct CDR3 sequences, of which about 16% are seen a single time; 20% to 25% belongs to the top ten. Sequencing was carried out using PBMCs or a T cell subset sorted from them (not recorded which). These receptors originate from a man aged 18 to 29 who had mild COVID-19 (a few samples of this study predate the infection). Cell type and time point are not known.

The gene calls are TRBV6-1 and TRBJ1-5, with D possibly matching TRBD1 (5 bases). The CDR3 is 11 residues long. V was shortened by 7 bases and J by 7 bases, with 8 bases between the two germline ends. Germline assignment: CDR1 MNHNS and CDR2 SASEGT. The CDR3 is CASKGAQPQHF. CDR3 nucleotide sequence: TGTGCCAGCAAAGGGGCCCAGCCCCAGCATTTT.

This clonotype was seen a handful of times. CDR3 DNA: TGTGCCAGCAGCTCGGGACAGAGAGAGGGGAGGCAGTACTTC. Residues: CASSSGQREGRQYF. V gene TRBV7-3 combines with J gene TRBJ2-7; 7 nucleotides align to TRBD1. V lost 4 bases and J lost 9; bases outside the gene matches: 12. This CDR3 region has 14 residues. In germline, CDR1 is SGHTA, CDR2 FQGTGA.

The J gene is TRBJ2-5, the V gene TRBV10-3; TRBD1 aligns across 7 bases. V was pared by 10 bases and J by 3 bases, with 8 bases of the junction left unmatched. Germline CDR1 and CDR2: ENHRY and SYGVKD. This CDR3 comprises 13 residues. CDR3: CASRGTVEETQYF. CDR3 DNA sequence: TGTGCCAGCAGGGGGACAGTCGAAGAGACCCAGTACTTC.

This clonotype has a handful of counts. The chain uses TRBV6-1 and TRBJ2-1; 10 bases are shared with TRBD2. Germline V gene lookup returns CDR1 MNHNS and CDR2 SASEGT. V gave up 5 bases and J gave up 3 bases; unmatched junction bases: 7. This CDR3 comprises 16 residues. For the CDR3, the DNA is TGTGCCAGCAGTCATAAAACTAGCGGGGACTACAATGAGCAGTTCTTC. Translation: CASSHKTSGDYNEQFF.

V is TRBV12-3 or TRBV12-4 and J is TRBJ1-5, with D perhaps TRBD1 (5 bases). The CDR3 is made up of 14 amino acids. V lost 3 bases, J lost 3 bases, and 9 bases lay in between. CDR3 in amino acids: CASSLGTPNQPQHF. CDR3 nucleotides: TGTGCCAGCAGTTTGGGGACCCCCAATCAGCCCCAGCATTTT.

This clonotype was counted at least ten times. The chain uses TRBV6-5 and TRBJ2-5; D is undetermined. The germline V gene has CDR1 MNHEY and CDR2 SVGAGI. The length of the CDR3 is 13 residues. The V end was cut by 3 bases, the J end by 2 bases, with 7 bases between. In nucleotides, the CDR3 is TGTGCCAGCAGTTATGGCGGACAAGAGACCCAGTACTTC. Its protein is CASSYGGQETQYF.

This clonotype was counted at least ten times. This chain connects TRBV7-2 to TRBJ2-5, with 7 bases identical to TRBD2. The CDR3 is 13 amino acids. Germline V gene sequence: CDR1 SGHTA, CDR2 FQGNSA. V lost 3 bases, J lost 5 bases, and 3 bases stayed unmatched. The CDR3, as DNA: TGTGCCAGCAGCTTCGGGGACTACGAGACCCAGTACTTC. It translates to CASSFGDYETQYF.

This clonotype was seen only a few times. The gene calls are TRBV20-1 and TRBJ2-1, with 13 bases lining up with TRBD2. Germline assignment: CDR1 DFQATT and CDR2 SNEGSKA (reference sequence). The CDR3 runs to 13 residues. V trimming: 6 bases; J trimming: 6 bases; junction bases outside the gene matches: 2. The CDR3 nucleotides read TGCAGTGCCCGGACTAGCGGGGGCAATGAGCAGTTCTTC. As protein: CSARTSGGNEQFF.

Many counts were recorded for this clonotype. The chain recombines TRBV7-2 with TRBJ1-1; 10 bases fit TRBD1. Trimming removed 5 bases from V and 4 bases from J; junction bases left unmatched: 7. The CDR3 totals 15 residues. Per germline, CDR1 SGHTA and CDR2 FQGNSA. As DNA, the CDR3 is TGTGCCAGCAGCCCCCGGACAGGGGGTTTCACTGAAGCTTTCTTT. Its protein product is CASSPRTGGFTEAFF.

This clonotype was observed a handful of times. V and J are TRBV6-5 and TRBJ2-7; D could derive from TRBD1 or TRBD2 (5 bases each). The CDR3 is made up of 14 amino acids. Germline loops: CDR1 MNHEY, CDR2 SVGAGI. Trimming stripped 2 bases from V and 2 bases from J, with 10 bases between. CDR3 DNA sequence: TGTGCCAGCAGTTACGTTCCGGGGCCCTACGAGCAGTACGTC. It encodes CASSYVPGPYEQYV.

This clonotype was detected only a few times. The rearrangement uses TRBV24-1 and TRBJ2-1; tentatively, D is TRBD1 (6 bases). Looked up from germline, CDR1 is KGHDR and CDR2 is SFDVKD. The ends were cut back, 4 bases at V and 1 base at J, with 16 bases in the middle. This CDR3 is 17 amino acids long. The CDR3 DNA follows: TGTGCCACCAGTGACTACACAGGGCAGGGGTCCTACAATGAGCAGTTCTTC. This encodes CATSDYTGQGSYNEQFF.

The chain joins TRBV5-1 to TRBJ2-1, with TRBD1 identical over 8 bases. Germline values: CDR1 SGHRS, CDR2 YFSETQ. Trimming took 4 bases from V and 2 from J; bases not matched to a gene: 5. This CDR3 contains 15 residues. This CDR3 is CASSTRTGPYNEQFF. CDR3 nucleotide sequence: TGCGCCAGCAGCACCCGGACAGGGCCCTACAATGAGCAGTTCTTC.

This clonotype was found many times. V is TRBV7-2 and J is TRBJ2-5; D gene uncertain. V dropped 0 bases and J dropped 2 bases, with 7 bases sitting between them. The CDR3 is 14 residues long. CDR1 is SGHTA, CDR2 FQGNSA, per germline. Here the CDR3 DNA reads TGTGCCAGCAGCTTAGCGCGCAGACAAGAGACCCAGTACTTC. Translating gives CASSLARRQETQYF.

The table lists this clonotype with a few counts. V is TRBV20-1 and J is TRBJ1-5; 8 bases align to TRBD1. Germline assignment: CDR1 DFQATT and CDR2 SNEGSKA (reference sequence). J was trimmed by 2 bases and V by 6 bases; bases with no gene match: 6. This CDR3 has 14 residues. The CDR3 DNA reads TGCAGTGCAACCCGGGACAGGCGCAATCAGCCCCAGCATTTT. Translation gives CSATRDRRNQPQHF.

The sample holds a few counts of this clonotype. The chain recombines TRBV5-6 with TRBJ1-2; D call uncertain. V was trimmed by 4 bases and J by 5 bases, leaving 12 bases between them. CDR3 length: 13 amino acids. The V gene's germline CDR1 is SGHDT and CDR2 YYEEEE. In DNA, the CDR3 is TGTGCCAGCAGCCCGTGGGGTGGTTATGGCTACACCTTC. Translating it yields CASSPWGGYGYTF.

CDR3 coding DNA: TGTGCCAGCAGTTACTCCCAATCTGGGGCCAACGTCCTGACTTTC. Translation: CASSYSQSGANVLTF. The chain has TRBV6-5 and TRBJ2-6, with D uncertain. V was pared by 0 bases and J by 1 base, with 4 bases between. The CDR3 sequence is 15 residues long. Germline CDR1 is MNHEY and CDR2 is SVGAGI.

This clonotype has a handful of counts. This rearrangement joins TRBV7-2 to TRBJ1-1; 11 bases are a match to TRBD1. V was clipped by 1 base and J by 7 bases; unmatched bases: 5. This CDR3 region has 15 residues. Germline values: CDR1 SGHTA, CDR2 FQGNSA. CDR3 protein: CASSLVGQGALEAFF. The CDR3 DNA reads TGTGCCAGCAGCTTAGTTGGACAGGGGGCACTTGAAGCTTTCTTT.

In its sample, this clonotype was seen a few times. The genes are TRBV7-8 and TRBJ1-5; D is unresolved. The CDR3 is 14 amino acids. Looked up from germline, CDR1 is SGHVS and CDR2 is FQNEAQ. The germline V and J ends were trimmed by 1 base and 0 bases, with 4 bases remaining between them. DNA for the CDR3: TGTGCCAGCAGCTTAGAGGCTAGCAATCAGCCCCAGCATTTT. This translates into CASSLEASNQPQHF.

The CDR3 nucleotides read TGCAGTGACGCAAGTTCAAATGAAAAACTGTTTTTT. This sequence encodes CSDASSNEKLFF. The chain couples TRBV20-1 to TRBJ1-4; no clear D gene. Germline V CDR1 and CDR2: DFQATT, SNEGSKA (reference sequence). The CDR3 extends over 12 amino acids. V shed 7 bases and J shed 5 bases, with 11 bases lying between them.

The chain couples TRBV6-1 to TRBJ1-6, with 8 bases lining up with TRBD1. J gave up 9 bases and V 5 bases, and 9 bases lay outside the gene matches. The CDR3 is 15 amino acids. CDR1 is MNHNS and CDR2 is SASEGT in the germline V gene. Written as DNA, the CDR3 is TGTGCCAGCAGTCCCGACAGGGGAAGTGGTTCACCCCTCCACTTT. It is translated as CASSPDRGSGSPLHF.